The rows below give T cell receptor beta chains drawn from one sample of a study of blood T cell repertoires in COVID-19. The method was immunoSEQ multiplex PCR; TCRdb's version includes in-frame clones alone and lacks a portion of them. This table holds a few hundred thousand clones, around nine tenths found once. Source material: PBMCs or T cells enriched from blood (not recorded which). Receptors originate from a woman aged 45 to 65 who had recovered from COVID-19. CDR3s include the opening cysteine and the closing phenylalanine or tryptophan. The D gene is left open where the match is weak. The listing skips clone size in some rows; elsewhere it reads once, few, many or a size class.

>TRBJ1-2|-|TRBV19|-
CASSIAQAPGGYTF
TGTGCCAGTAGTATAGCCCAGGCCCCGGGGGGCTACACCTTC
>TRBJ1-1|-|TRBV27|-
CASSFQWGGSTEAFF
TGTGCCAGCAGCTTCCAATGGGGTGGGAGCACTGAAGCTTTCTTT
>TRBJ1-5|-|TRBV5-6|-
CASSFQGFYQPQHF
TGTGCCAGCAGCTTCCAGGGTTTCTATCAGCCCCAGCATTTT
>TRBJ2-5|-|TRBV28|-
CAITQGTIETQYF
TGTGCCATCACCCAGGGTACTATAGAGACCCAGTACTTC
>TRBJ2-7|-|TRBV28|few
CATNSGGTGEQYF
TGTGCCACCAACAGCGGAGGGACCGGCGAGCAGTACTTC
>TRBJ2-7|-|TRBV27|-
CASSTGYEQYF
TGTGCCAGCAGTACAGGCTACGAGCAGTACTTC
>TRBJ2-3|TRBD2|TRBV7-2|-
CASSLLTSGGGSTDTQYF
TGTGCCAGCAGCCTCCTCACTAGCGGGGGGGGTAGCACAGATACGCAGTATTTT
>TRBJ1-4|-|TRBV19|-
CASSKWEGTNEKLFF
TGTGCCAGTAGTAAGTGGGAGGGCACTAATGAAAAACTGTTTTTT
>TRBJ1-1|TRBD1|TRBV6-5|-
CASSYGDREITKAFF
TGTGCCAGCAGTTACGGGGACAGGGAGATCACTAAAGCTTTCTTT
>TRBJ1-2|-|TRBV7-2|-
CASSEPPSSYGYTF
TGTGCCAGCAGCGAGCCCCCTAGCAGCTATGGCTACACCTTC
>TRBJ1-2|-|TRBV19|-
CASSEGAGRHYGYTF
TGTGCCAGTAGCGAAGGGGCAGGGCGTCACTATGGCTACACCTTC
>TRBJ1-1|-|TRBV12-3/TRBV12-4|-
CASTYPGTEAFF
TGTGCCAGCACCTACCCGGGAACTGAAGCTTTCTTT
>TRBJ1-2|-|TRBV27|-
CASSLSGGKNYGYTF
TGTGCCAGCAGTTTATCGGGCGGGAAAAACTATGGCTACACCTTC
>TRBJ1-5|TRBD1|TRBV24-1|-
CATSGRTGKSNQPQHF
TGTGCCACCAGTGGAAGGACAGGTAAAAGCAATCAGCCCCAGCATTTT
>TRBJ2-1|TRBD2|TRBV7-2|-
CASSLESGGPYNEQFF
TGTGCCAGCAGCCTCGAGAGCGGGGGACCATACAATGAGCAGTTCTTC
>TRBJ2-2|TRBD2|TRBV7-2|once
CASSLVPLAGTGELFF
TGTGCCAGCAGCTTAGTTCCCCTAGCGGGGACCGGGGAGCTGTTTTTT
>TRBJ1-5|-|TRBV19|-
CASSIWRVTGNQPQHF
TGTGCCAGTAGTATTTGGAGGGTAACTGGCAATCAGCCCCAGCATTTT
>TRBJ1-5|-|TRBV7-2|-
CASSPNRVVRSNQPQHF
TGTGCCAGCAGCCCAAACAGGGTGGTACGTAGCAATCAGCCCCAGCATTTT
>TRBJ2-7|-|TRBV6-5|-
CASSYSRGSYEQYF
TGTGCCAGCAGTTACTCGCGCGGATCCTACGAGCAGTACTTC
>TRBJ1-2|-|TRBV30|once
CAWSVLWGVANYGYTF
TGTGCCTGGAGTGTTCTGTGGGGCGTTGCTAACTATGGCTACACCTTC
>TRBJ1-2|-|TRBV10-3|-
CAASEGPKINYGYTF
TGTGCCGCCTCGGAGGGACCTAAGATAAACTATGGCTACACCTTC
>TRBJ1-3|-|TRBV5-4|-
CATEGDGNTIYF
TGTGCCACCGAGGGGGATGGAAACACCATATATTTT
>TRBJ1-1|TRBD1|TRBV2|-
CASRGDSWNTEAFF
TGTGCCAGCAGGGGGGACAGTTGGAACACTGAAGCTTTCTTT
>TRBJ1-4|TRBD1|TRBV4-1|-
CASSPTGQDNEKLFF
TGCGCCAGCAGCCCGACGGGACAGGATAATGAAAAACTGTTTTTT
>TRBJ1-5|TRBD1|TRBV2|-
CASSNYLAPGQVFRNQPQHF
TGTGCCAGCAGCAATTACCTTGCACCGGGACAGGTTTTTCGCAATCAGCCCCAGCATTTT
>TRBJ2-4|TRBD1|TRBV6-5|-
CASSSQGAAKNIQYF
TGTGCCAGCAGTTCACAGGGGGCAGCCAAAAACATTCAGTACTTC
>TRBJ1-1|-|TRBV19|-
CASSIDRQVGNTEAFF
TGTGCCAGTAGTATAGATCGGCAGGTAGGGAACACTGAAGCTTTCTTT
>TRBJ2-3|-|TRBV7-3|-
CASSLIIGGDTQYF
TGTGCCAGCAGCTTAATTATAGGGGGAGATACGCAGTATTTT
>TRBJ2-6|-|TRBV10-3|-
CAISESWGGGSVANVLTF
TGTGCCATCAGTGAGTCGTGGGGAGGAGGTTCGGTGGCCAACGTCCTGACTTTC
>TRBJ2-1|-|TRBV27|-
CASSQLRDIRNNEQFF
TGTGCCAGCAGCCAACTCCGGGACATCCGGAACAATGAGCAGTTCTTC
>TRBJ1-5|-|TRBV2|-
CASSDDRVNQPQHF
TGTGCCAGCAGTGACGACAGAGTCAATCAGCCCCAGCATTTT
>TRBJ2-7|-|TRBV28|once
CASSPGKGLTNEQYF
TGTGCCAGCAGTCCGGGGAAAGGCCTGACTAACGAGCAGTACTTC
>TRBJ2-7|TRBD2|TRBV4-3|few
CASSHQAGRYEQYF
TGCGCCAGCAGCCATCAAGCGGGGAGGTACGAGCAGTACTTC
>TRBJ1-5|-|TRBV28|-
CASSLQGTFNQPQHF
TGTGCCAGCAGTTTACAGGGAACGTTCAATCAGCCCCAGCATTTT
>TRBJ2-2|-|TRBV10-2|once
CASRDTHTGELFF
TGCGCCAGCAGGGACACCCACACCGGGGAGCTGTTTTTT
>TRBJ1-5|-|TRBV27|-
CASSPKPARAGNQPQHF
TGTGCCAGCAGTCCCAAGCCCGCCAGGGCAGGAAATCAGCCCCAGCATTTT
>TRBJ2-7|-|TRBV5-4|-
CASSIRGGDEQYF
TGTGCCAGCAGCATTAGAGGGGGTGATGAGCAGTACTTC
>TRBJ1-5|-|TRBV4-1|once
CASSQDSSFRQPQHF
TGCGCCAGCAGCCAAGATAGTAGCTTCCGTCAGCCCCAGCATTTT
>TRBJ1-2|-|TRBV7-9|-
CASSPGVPGYTF
TGTGCCAGCAGCCCCGGGGTCCCCGGCTACACCTTC
>TRBJ1-6|-|TRBV6-5|-
CASSYWGTYDNSPLHF
TGTGCCAGCAGTTACTGGGGGACTTATGATAATTCACCCCTCCACTTT
>TRBJ2-5|-|TRBV6-5|-
CASTPLGDTRTQYF
TGTGCCAGCACCCCCTTGGGGGACACACGGACCCAGTACTTC
>TRBJ1-2|-|TRBV7-2|-
CASSLASGGGEYGYTF
TGTGCCAGCAGCTTAGCTTCAGGTGGGGGGGAGTATGGCTACACCTTC
>TRBJ1-1|TRBD1|TRBV7-9|-
CASSTGMDRGRYTEAFF
TGTGCCAGCAGCACCGGAATGGACAGGGGGCGGTACACTGAAGCTTTCTTT
>TRBJ1-5|TRBD1|TRBV6-2/TRBV6-3|-
CASSRLRDRGFSQPQHF
TGTGCCAGCAGCCGGCTAAGGGACAGGGGGTTTTCGCAGCCCCAGCATTTT
>TRBJ1-2|-|TRBV9|-
CASSRGMLDYGYTF
TGTGCCAGCAGCCGAGGGATGTTGGACTATGGCTACACCTTC
>TRBJ2-5|TRBD2|TRBV27|once
CASSFLGGLQETQYF
TGTGCCAGCAGCTTCCTCGGGGGACTACAAGAGACCCAGTACTTC
>TRBJ2-3|TRBD2|TRBV6-2/TRBV6-3|-
CASSYRVAGADPYTDTQYF
TGTGCCAGCAGTTACCGGGTAGCGGGGGCCGACCCTTACACAGATACGCAGTATTTT
>TRBJ2-3|TRBD2|TRBV7-2|-
CASSLALAGRSTDTQYF
TGTGCCAGCAGCTTAGCTCTAGCGGGACGGAGCACAGATACGCAGTATTTT
>TRBJ2-1|-|TRBV5-6|-
CASRGLSQLFF
TGTGCCAGCAGGGGACTTAGTCAGCTGTTCTTC
>TRBJ2-5|TRBD1|TRBV5-1|-
CASSGGTGVETQYF
TGCGCCAGCAGCGGGGGGACAGGGGTGGAGACCCAGTACTTC
>TRBJ2-5|TRBD1|TRBV6-1|-
CASSERDRGRETQYF
TGTGCCAGCAGTGAGAGGGACAGGGGGCGGGAGACCCAGTACTTC
>TRBJ2-5|TRBD1|TRBV6-1|-
CASRETYRGDQETQYF
TGTGCCAGCAGGGAAACTTACAGGGGCGACCAAGAGACCCAGTACTTC
>TRBJ1-3|-|TRBV7-8|-
CASSLEAPSGNTIYF
TGTGCCAGCAGCTTAGAAGCGCCCTCTGGAAACACCATATATTTT
>TRBJ1-5|-|TRBV30|-
CAWSVDKGRGQPQHF
TGTGCCTGGAGTGTCGACAAGGGTAGGGGTCAGCCCCAGCATTTT
>TRBJ2-5|-|TRBV15|few
CATSTDLQGRETQYF
TGTGCCACCAGCACCGACCTACAGGGACGAGAGACCCAGTACTTC
>TRBJ2-7|TRBD1|TRBV7-6|-
CASSPGTATYEQYF
TGTGCCAGCAGCCCAGGGACAGCTACCTACGAGCAGTACTTC
>TRBJ1-3|-|TRBV7-9|-
CASSITGTGNTIYF
TGTGCCAGCAGTATAACAGGGACTGGAAACACCATATATTTT
>TRBJ1-2|-|TRBV6-1|-
CASSEERRYGYTF
TGTGCCAGCAGTGAAGAGAGGCGCTATGGCTACACCTTC